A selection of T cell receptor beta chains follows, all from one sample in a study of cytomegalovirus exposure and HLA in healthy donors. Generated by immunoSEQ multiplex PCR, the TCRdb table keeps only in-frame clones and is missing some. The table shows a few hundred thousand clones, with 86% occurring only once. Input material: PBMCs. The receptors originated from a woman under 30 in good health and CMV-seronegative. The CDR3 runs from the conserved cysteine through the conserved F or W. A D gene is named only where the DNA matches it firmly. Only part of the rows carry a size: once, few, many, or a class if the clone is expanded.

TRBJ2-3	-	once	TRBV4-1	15	CASSHRTLAADTQYF	TGCGCCAGCAGCCACCGTACGCTAGCAGCAGATACGCAGTATTTT
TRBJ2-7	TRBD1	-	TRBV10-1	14	CASTGGWESYEQYF	TGCGCCAGTACAGGGGGCTGGGAGTCCTACGAGCAGTACTTC
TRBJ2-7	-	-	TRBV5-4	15	CASSAGTEPTYEQYF	TGTGCCAGCAGCGCGGGGACAGAACCCACCTACGAGCAGTACTTC
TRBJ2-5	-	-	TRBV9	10	CAGGSETQYF	TGTGCCGGAGGCTCGGAGACCCAGTACTTC
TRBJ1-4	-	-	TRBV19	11	CASGQVEKLFF	TGTGCCAGTGGGCAGGTTGAAAAACTGTTTTTT
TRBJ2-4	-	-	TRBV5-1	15	CASSLTDSLANIQYF	TGCGCCAGCAGCTTGACAGATTCGTTAGCGAACATTCAGTACTTC
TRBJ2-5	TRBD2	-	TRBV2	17	CASSEWGYGGASETQYF	TGTGCCAGCAGTGAATGGGGCTACGGGGGGGCTTCGGAGACCCAGTACTTC
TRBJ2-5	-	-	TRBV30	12	CAWSPARETQYF	TGTGCCTGGAGTCCCGCGCGGGAGACCCAGTACTTC
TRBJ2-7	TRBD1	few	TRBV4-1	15	CASSQGRTGPYEQYF	TGCGCCAGCAGCCAAGGGAGGACAGGCCCCTACGAGCAGTACTTC
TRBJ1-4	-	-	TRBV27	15	CASSLAANYQEKLFF	TGTGCCAGCAGTTTAGCTGCGAATTACCAAGAAAAACTGTTTTTT
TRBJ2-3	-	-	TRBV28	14	CASSPGLAEDTQYF	TGTGCCAGCAGCCCGGGCCTAGCCGAAGATACGCAGTATTTT
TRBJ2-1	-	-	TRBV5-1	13	CASSPGPPREQFF	TGCGCCAGCAGCCCGGGTCCTCCGAGGGAGCAGTTCTTC
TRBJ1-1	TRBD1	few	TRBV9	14	CASSPRGQSTEAFF	TGTGCCAGCAGCCCAAGGGGGCAGTCGACTGAAGCTTTCTTT
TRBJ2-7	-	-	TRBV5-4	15	CASSFGLGLTYEQYF	TGTGCCAGCAGCTTTGGCCTTGGACTTACCTACGAGCAGTACTTC
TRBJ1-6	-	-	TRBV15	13	CATSRDSDSPLHF	TGTGCCACCAGCAGAGACTCGGATTCACCCCTCCACTTT
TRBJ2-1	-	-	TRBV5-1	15	CASSLVAGEYNEQFF	TGCGCCAGCAGCTTAGTAGCAGGGGAGTACAATGAGCAGTTCTTC
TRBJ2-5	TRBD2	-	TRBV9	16	CVSSVAGGGARETQYF	TGTGTCAGCAGCGTAGCCGGCGGGGGGGCCCGGGAGACCCAGTACTTC
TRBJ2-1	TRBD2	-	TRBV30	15	CACQSGTRWDNEQFF	TGTGCCTGTCAATCCGGGACTAGATGGGACAATGAGCAGTTCTTC
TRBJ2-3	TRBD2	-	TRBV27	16	CASSFSASGTTDTQYF	TGTGCCAGCAGTTTTTCGGCTAGCGGGACCACAGATACGCAGTATTTT
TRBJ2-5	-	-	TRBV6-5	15	CASSYSSWQGQPQYF	TGTGCCAGCAGTTACTCGTCGTGGCAGGGCCAACCCCAGTACTTC
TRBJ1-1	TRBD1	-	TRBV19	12	CASKSRGTEAFF	TGTGCCAGTAAGAGCAGGGGGACTGAAGCTTTCTTT
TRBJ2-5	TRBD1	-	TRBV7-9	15	CASSSAGTGQETQYF	TGTGCCAGCAGCTCAGCCGGGACAGGACAAGAGACCCAGTACTTC
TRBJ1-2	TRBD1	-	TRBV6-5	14	CASSYGTGQLGYTF	TGTGCCAGCAGCTATGGGACAGGGCAGCTTGGCTACACCTTC
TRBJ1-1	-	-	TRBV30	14	CAWSVGEESTEAFF	TGTGCCTGGAGTGTAGGGGAGGAGAGCACTGAAGCTTTCTTT
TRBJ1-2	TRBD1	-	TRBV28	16	CASSPPPGQASYGYTF	TGTGCCAGCAGCCCACCCCCGGGACAGGCATCCTATGGCTACACCTTC
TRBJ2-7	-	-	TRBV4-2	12	CASSLVGDEQYF	TGTGCCAGCAGCCTTGTCGGGGACGAGCAGTACTTC
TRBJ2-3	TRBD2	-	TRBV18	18	CASSPLLAGGASTDTQYF	TGTGCCAGCTCACCACTACTAGCGGGAGGGGCTAGCACAGATACGCAGTATTTT
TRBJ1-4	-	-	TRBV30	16	CAWIRQGFGFNEKLFF	TGTGCCTGGATCCGTCAGGGTTTCGGTTTTAATGAAAAACTGTTTTTT
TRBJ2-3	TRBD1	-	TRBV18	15	CASSPRTGTTDTQYF	TGTGCCAGCTCGCCTCGGACAGGGACCACAGATACGCAGTATTTT
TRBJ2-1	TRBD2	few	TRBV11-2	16	CASSLGGSGRNNEQFF	TGTGCCAGCAGCTTAGGGGGGAGCGGGAGGAACAATGAGCAGTTCTTC